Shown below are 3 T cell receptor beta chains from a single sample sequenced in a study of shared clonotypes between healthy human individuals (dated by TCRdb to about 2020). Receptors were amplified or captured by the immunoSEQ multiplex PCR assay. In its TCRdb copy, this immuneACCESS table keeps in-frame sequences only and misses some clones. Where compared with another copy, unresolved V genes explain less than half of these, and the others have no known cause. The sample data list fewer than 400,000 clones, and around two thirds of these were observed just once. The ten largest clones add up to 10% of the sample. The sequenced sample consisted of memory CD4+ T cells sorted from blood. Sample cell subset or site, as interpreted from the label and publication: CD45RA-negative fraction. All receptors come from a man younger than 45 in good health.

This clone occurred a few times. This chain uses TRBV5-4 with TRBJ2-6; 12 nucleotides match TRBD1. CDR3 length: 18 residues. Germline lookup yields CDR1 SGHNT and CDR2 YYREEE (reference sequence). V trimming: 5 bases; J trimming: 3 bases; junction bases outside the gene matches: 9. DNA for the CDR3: TGTGCCAGCAGATCGACGGGACAGGGGGCCTTTGGGGCCAACGTCCTGACTTTC. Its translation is CASRSTGQGAFGANVLTF.

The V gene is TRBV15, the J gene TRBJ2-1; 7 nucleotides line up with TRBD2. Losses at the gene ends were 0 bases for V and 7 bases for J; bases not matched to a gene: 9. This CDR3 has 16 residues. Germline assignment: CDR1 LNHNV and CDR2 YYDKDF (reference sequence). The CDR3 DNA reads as TGTGCCACCAGCAGAGATCTGGCGGGAGTAGGGAATGAGCAGTTCTTC. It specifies CATSRDLAGVGNEQFF. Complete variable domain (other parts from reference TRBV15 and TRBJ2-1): DAMVIQNPRYQVTQFGKPVTLSCSQTLNHNVMYWYQQKSSQAPKLLFHYYDKDFNNEADTPDNFQSRRPNTSFCFLDIRSPGLGDTAMYLCATSRDLAGVGNEQFFGPGTRLTVL.

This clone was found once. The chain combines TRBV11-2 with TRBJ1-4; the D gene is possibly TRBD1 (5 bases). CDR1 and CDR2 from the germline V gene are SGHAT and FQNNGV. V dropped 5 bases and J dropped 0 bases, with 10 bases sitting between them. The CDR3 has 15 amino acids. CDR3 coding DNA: TGTGCCAGCAGCGCGGACATCTCAACTAATGAAAAACTGTTTTTT. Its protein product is CASSADISTNEKLFF.